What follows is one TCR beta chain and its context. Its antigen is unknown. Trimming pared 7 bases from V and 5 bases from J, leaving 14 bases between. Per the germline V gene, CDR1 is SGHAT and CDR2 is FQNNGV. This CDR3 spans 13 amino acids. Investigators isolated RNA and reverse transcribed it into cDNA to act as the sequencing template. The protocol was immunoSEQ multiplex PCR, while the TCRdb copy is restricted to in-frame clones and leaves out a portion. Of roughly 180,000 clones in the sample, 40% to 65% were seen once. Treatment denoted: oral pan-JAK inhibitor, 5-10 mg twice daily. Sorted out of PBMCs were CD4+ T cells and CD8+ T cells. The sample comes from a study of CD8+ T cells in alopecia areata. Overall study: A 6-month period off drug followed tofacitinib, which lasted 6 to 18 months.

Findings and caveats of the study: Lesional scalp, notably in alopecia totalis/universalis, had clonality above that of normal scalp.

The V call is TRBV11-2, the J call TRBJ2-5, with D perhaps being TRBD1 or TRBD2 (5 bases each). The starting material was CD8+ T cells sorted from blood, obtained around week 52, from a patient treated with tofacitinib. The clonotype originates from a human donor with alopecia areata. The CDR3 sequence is CASTFRGRETQYF. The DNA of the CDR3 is TGTGCCAGCACCTTCCGGGGCCGGGAGACCCAGTACTTC.